A single T cell receptor (beta chain) is shown here with its context. What antigen it recognizes has not been identified. No much larger clone exists at a distance of one base, and base qualities are not known. Using the immunoSEQ hsTCRbeta Kit, TCR beta CDR3 regions were sequenced from DNA. In the original analysis: The ImmunoSEQ Analyzer was used to analyse the TCR sequencing data. T cell clonality was calculated on productive rearrangements as 1 minus Pielou's evenness. To measure T cell diversity, the inverse Simpson index was applied to productive templates. T cell density was TCR beta template counts normalized to usable DNA, estimated by amplifying and sequencing housekeeping genes. Two-sided Kruskal-Wallis tests were used to compare TCR metrics between histologic stages. Drawn from immuneACCESS, this table holds only the in-frame rearrangements with V and J called that TCRdb kept. Clones are partly lost; checked studies trace under half to an unresolved V gene and leave the rest unexplained. V and J calls and clone size are as listed in that table; D and trimming were resolved from the DNA. Across this sample there are 9,000 to 10,000 clones, with around nine tenths seen only once. Jointly, the top ten make up under 3% of the sample.

Between the mid-2010s and the late 2010s, the patients underwent resection in either Japan or China. Two lung cancer pathologists independently confirmed the histologic diagnosis of each case on H&E slides. For nucleic acid extraction, premalignant or tumor cells were enriched by macro-dissection following pathologic assessment. DNA was isolated from FFPE tissue using the AllPrep DNA/RNA FFPE Kit. At the junction V is shortened by 0 bases and J by 2 bases, with 14 bases in between. CDR1 LNHDA and CDR2 SQIVND are derived from the germline V gene (reference sequence). The CDR3 goes from the cysteine to the phenylalanine over 17 residues. Left in the record is the CDR3 DNA by itself, 51 bases read in frame from the first base. This sample was taken from a study of immune evolution from preneoplasia to lung adenocarcinoma (dated by TCRdb to 2020 to 2022). With respect to the entire study: HLA loss of heterozygosity was seen in roughly 6.6%, 14% and 36% of AIS, MIA and ADC lesions, and in no AAH lesions. The study profiled immune contexture across lung adenocarcinoma precursors and invasive adenocarcinoma using immune gene expression, TCR sequencing and multiplex immunofluorescence. Resected precursor lesions (AAH, AIS, MIA) and invasive adenocarcinomas were compared with paired morphologically normal lung tissue. Sample size was based on specimen availability rather than a prior power calculation. The immune data were integrated with whole exome sequencing and methylation data from the same cohort of nodules. The overall cohort comprised under 70 patients with pulmonary nodules who underwent surgical resection. TCR sequencing data were obtained from 51 patients. According to the study, roughly 110 samples were used for TCR sequencing. POLYSOLVER was used to infer class I HLA alleles from exome data, and LOHHLA was used to detect allele-specific HLA loss. What the study reported, not specific to this receptor: All patients were from Japan and China, so applicability to Western populations was uncertain. Compared with EGFR-mutant or double wild-type lesions, KRAS-mutant nodules had the highest T cell clonality. Top T cell clone frequencies were highest in normal lung and appeared to decrease progressively from AAH through AIS, MIA and invasive adenocarcinoma. Clonality was highest in normal lung, while later-stage lesions appeared to have lower clonality but higher T cell density and diversity. The findings were based on association rather than direct causation, and larger cohorts with long-term follow-up and longitudinal biopsies were deemed needed.

This receptor was taken from a person aged 65-85 years with invasive lung adenocarcinoma. Some clones in this sample may be carry-over from other donors' samples. The sample was FFPE invasive lung adenocarcinoma tissue. Reading the label with the study, this specimen's cell subset or site is: frankly invasive lung adenocarcinoma (ADC). The rearrangement joined TRBV19 to TRBJ2-1; the D segment is perhaps TRBD1 or TRBD2, each sharing 5 matched bases. The CDR3 sequence is CASSIDVGTVTYNEQFF. The bases are TGTGCCAGTAGTATAGATGTGGGGACGGTTACCTACAATGAGCAGTTCTTC.